This T cell receptor beta chain was captured by sequencing in a study of shared clonotypes between healthy human individuals (dated by TCRdb to the early 2020s). About the study as a whole: Three men and two women, aged 18 to 49 years, made up the cohort. Leukapheresis yielded between about 0.9 and 8.9 billion PBMCs per donor. For each donor, CD4 naive and CD4 memory were each given three plates, CD8 naive was given two plates, and CD8 memory was given one plate. To estimate repertoire size and how much clonotypes are shared between individuals, the study performed deep sequencing of blood TCR repertoires from about five healthy adults. To increase sequencing depth and limit assay-specific biases, TCR repertoire library preparation and sequencing were carried out by different laboratories using diverse techniques.

Using the deep immunoSEQ assay, multiplex PCR amplified TCR CDR3 regions from genomic DNA. Genomic DNA extracted from each cell subset was distributed evenly over all wells of several immunoSEQ 96-well plates, and each plate served as one replicate. Each replicate PCR for sorted subsets received about 220 ng genomic DNA, equal to tens of thousands of T cell genomes. Purified libraries were quantified with a Qubit 3.0 fluorometer, sized on a Bioanalyzer 2100, and re-quantified with the KAPA Library Quantification kit. Every immunoSEQ 96-well plate was sequenced on a dedicated single-read 150-cycle Illumina NextSeq 550 flow cell. The paper's processing steps were these. Because the immunoSEQ output held only junctional sequences and lacked quality scores, the filtering could not match the filtering applied to full-length reads. To assign V/J genes and CDR3, sequences were annotated against IMGT germline references using PyIR, a Python wrapper for IgBLAST v1.9. Reads were filtered out if the reads had weak V/J assignments (E-value above 1e-6), no CDR3, stop codons, out-of-frame junctions, or ambiguous translated residues. V3J clonotypes were defined as sequences sharing an identical inferred V gene, J gene, and CDR3 amino acid sequence. To compute the percentage overlap between repertoires, the number of shared unique clonotypes was divided by the size of the smaller repertoire. Three approaches were used to assess repertoire richness: RTK rarefaction, the Chao1 estimator, and Recon v2.1 estimates of unobserved clonotypes. For all TCRbeta clonotypes obtained by the gDNA method from a few donors, generation probabilities were computed with OLGA. TCRdb obtained this table from immuneACCESS and retained in-frame rearrangements with V and J assigned. These tables miss some clones; where compared with another copy, unresolved V genes account for less than half of the shortfall, and the remainder is unexplained. That table gives V, J and clone size, and the DNA gave D and trimming. The sample table shows about 2.2 million clones, and around 95% are seen once. About 1.7% of the sample rests with the top ten.

Of note for this clone: The antigen it recognizes is unknown. Per-base qualities were not stored, and no clone one base away is much larger.

The CDR3 numbers 13 residues from cysteine through phenylalanine. Of all the DNA, just the CDR3 is kept, 39 bases in frame from base 1. CDR1 and CDR2 are drawn from the germline V gene (reference sequence): MNHEY, SMNVEV. The junction carries 15 bases between V and J, which are trimmed by 5 bases and 7 bases respectively. On the study overall, not on this receptor specifically: Incomplete sequencing was indicated by rarefaction of sorted-subset datasets, despite the large sequencing depth. Sampling was limited to blood, and TCR repertoires in tissue likely differ from TCR repertoires in blood. The small number of donors limited the genetic and exposure-history diversity represented. Sharing across several donors was observed for around 5% of naive CD4, 3.5% of naive CD8, 2.3% of memory CD4, and roughly 0.4% of memory CD8 clonotypes. Larger estimated clonotype richness was generally found for naive subsets than for memory subsets. Higher generation probabilities were observed for clonotypes shared by all four sorted-subset donors than for non-shared clonotypes. Based on pairwise subsampling, the degree of clonotype sharing among donors was expected to be affected by sequencing depth.

CD8 naive samples consisted of CD45RO-negative cells that were positively selected for CCR7, yielding a CD45RA+CCR7+ population without TemRA cells. Healthy HIV-negative adults with no recently reported acute infections or vaccinations were included as donors. Every donor was a Caucasian adult living in Nashville, Tennessee, USA. After blood collection by leukapheresis, PBMCs were isolated using Ficoll-Histopaque density gradient centrifugation and then cryopreserved in the vapor phase of liquid nitrogen. Analytical flow cytometry was used to check the purity and quantity of each magnetically sorted T cell population. From each sorted fraction, genomic DNA was isolated and quantified by UV absorbance on a Nanodrop 2000c.

The sequence was obtained from a man younger than 35 in good health. Some clones in this sample may be carry-over from other donors' samples. The chain uses TRBV27 and TRBJ2-7; the D gene assignment is ambiguous. The sequencing sample was made of naive CD8+ T cells from PBMCs. The meaning of the sample's cell subset or site label: CD45RA+CCR7+. The nucleotide sequence reads as follows: TGTGCCAGCAGTAGCCGACGGCCTGAAGAGCAGTACTTC. It translates to CASSSRRPEEQYF.